This T cell receptor (beta chain) was captured by sequencing in a study of beta chain features in type 1 diabetes. Expressed TCRB transcripts were sequenced after all isolated RNA was converted to cDNA. Around 4 million reads per sample were averaged for naive, central memory and regulatory samples. Profiled with immunoSEQ multiplex PCR; TCRdb holds only in-frame clones, not every one. Counted here are around 710,000 clones, 9.5% to 15% occurring once; the ten biggest clones make up more than 0.095%. CDR1 is SQVTM and CDR2 is ANQGSEA in the germline V gene. Trimming cost V 7 bases and J 1 base, with 10 bases left between them. The CDR3 runs to 12 residues. The study, taken as a whole, reports: A pattern of fewer insertions and more deletions at VDJ junctions was seen in type 1 diabetes patients. The study found moderately but significantly shorter TCRB CDR3s in all four CD4+ subsets of Type 1 diabetes patients.

This clone was counted a few times. Its antigen is currently unknown. This chain joins TRBV29-1 and TRBJ1-1; possibly TRBD1 for D (6 bases). The clonotype comes from a young man with type 1 diabetes. Sequencing was done on a sample of naive CD4+ T cells from blood. CDR3 amino acids: CSAIRGNTEAFF. CDR3 nucleotides: TGCAGCGCCATCAGGGGGAACACTGAAGCTTTCTTT.